This T cell receptor beta chain was captured in a study of beta chain features in type 1 diabetes. Across the study: Patients looked much like healthy donors when it came to age, gender and cell yields.

CDR3 length: 14 amino acids. Germline CDR1 is SGHRS and CDR2 is YFSETQ. Trimming removed 3 bases at V and 0 bases at J, with 10 bases between. Every bit of the isolated RNA underwent reverse transcription, so sequencing read expressed TCRB transcripts. Naive, central memory and regulatory T cell samples averaged approximately 3.5 million immunoSEQ reads each. Produced via immunoSEQ multiplex PCR; TCRdb's table is partial and in-frame only. The sample carries around 690,000 clones, 12% recorded once. Purities over 98% were achieved in all sorted populations. This clone was observed a handful of times. The antigen is undetermined. This sample also contains other DNA sequences that code for the same CDR3. Study outcomes and limitations: Moderately but significantly shorter TCRB CDR3s were found in Type 1 diabetes patients in all four CD4+ subsets. Patients' naive, central memory and Treg TCRB repertoires seemed closer to one another than those of healthy donors.

J is TRBJ2-7 and V is TRBV5-1; D might be TRBD1 (6 bases). Sequenced input: naive CD4+ T cells from blood. This sequence was found in a man under 40 with type 1 diabetes. The chain's CDR3 is CASSSTGSSYEQYF. CDR3 nucleotides: TGCGCCAGCAGCTCCACAGGGAGCTCCTACGAGCAGTACTTC.